This T cell receptor (beta chain) emerged from a study of cytomegalovirus exposure and HLA in healthy donors. At the level of the study: Most donors, less than 85% of more than 300 genotyped, fell in the Caucasian-associated ancestry cluster.

It was with 60 Vbeta and 13 Jbeta primers that the PCR ran. Clones were read by immunoSEQ multiplex PCR, and TCRdb kept only the in-frame ones, dropping some. The data hold 200,000 to 250,000 clones, with 60% to 80% observed a single time. Trimming removed 6 bases from V and 2 bases from J, with 13 bases in between. Germline assignment: CDR1 MNHNS and CDR2 SASEGT. This CDR3 comprises 14 residues. Points on this clone: What it recognizes is unknown.

Overall study findings and caveats: A classifier reportedly called cytomegalovirus status with high sensitivity and specificity. Researchers had no immune exposure information except CMV serostatus available.

The sequencing sample was made of PBMCs. This TCR derives from a male donor in good health and CMV-seronegative. The rearrangement joins TRBV6-1 to TRBJ1-2; D is perhaps TRBD1 (5 bases). The CDR3 sequence: CASRIDRGNYGYTF. CDR3 in DNA: TGTGCCAGCAGGATCGATCGGGGGAACTATGGCTACACCTTC.